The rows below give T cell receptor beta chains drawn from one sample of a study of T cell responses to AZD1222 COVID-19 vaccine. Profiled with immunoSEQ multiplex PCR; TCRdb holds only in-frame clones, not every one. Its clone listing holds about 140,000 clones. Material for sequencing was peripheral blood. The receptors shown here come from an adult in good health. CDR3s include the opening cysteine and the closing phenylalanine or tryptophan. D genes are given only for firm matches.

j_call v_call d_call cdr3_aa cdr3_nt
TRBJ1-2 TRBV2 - CASSEESWYTF TGTGCCAGCAGTGAGGAATCGTGGTACACCTTC
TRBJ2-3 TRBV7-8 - CASSFTDTQYF TGTGCCAGCAGCTTCACAGATACGCAGTATTTT
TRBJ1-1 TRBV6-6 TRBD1 CASKTGTRGPEAFF TGTGCCAGCAAAACCGGGACGAGGGGGCCTGAAGCTTTCTTT
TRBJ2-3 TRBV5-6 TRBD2 CASSLGLAGDTQYF TGTGCCAGCAGCTTGGGACTAGCGGGGGATACGCAGTATTTT
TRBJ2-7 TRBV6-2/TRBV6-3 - CASSYWGHTYEQYF TGTGCCAGCAGTTATTGGGGCCATACCTACGAGCAGTACTTC
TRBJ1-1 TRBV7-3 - CASSSPNISKRTEAFF TGTGCCAGCAGCTCACCCAACATTAGCAAAAGGACTGAAGCTTTCTTT
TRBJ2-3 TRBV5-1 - CASSLMRGSDTQYF TGCGCCAGCAGCTTGATGCGGGGATCAGATACGCAGTATTTT
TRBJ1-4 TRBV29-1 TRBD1 CSVIFVQDRVREKLFF TGCAGCGTGATTTTTGTTCAGGACAGGGTACGTGAAAAACTGTTTTTT
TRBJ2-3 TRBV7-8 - CASSLRGGVNQPQYF TGTGCCAGCAGCTTAAGGGGGGGGGTTAATCAGCCCCAGTATTTT
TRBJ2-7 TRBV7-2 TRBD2 CASSLALTSGGYEQYF TGTGCCAGCAGCTTAGCGTTGACTAGCGGGGGATACGAGCAGTACTTC
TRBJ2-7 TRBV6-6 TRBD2 CASSLRGGLAGLSSYEQYF TGTGCCAGCAGTCTCCGGGGGGGACTAGCGGGCCTAAGCTCCTACGAGCAGTACTTC
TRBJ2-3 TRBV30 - CAWSVQSAQDTQYF TGTGCCTGGAGTGTACAGTCAGCTCAGGATACGCAGTATTTT
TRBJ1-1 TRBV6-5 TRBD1 CASSNPTGGWTEAFF TGTGCCAGCAGTAACCCGACAGGGGGTTGGACTGAAGCTTTCTTT
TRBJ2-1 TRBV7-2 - CASSLEGLGWAEQFF TGTGCCAGCAGCTTAGAAGGCTTAGGGTGGGCTGAGCAGTTCTTC
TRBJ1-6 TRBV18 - CASSPNINSPLHF TGTGCCAGCTCACCAAACATTAATTCACCCCTCCACTTT
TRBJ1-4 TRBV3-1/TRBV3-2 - CASSQGAGSREKLFF TGTGCCAGCAGCCAAGGGGCAGGGTCGAGGGAAAAACTGTTTTTT
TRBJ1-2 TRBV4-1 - CASSLGGFNYGYTF TGCGCCAGCAGCCTTGGCGGCTTTAACTATGGCTACACCTTC
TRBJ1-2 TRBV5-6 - CASSLGQYSNYGYTF TGTGCCAGCAGCTTGGGTCAGTATAGTAACTATGGCTACACCTTC
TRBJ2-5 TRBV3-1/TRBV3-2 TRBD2 CASSPAGGGRLETQYF TGTGCCAGCAGCCCGGCCGGGGGGGGGCGGTTAGAGACCCAGTACTTC
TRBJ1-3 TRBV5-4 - CASSLGQRNTIYF TGTGCCAGCAGCTTGGGACAGAGAAACACCATATATTTT
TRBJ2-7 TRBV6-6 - CASSYPGQVYEQYF TGTGCCAGCAGTTACCCGGGACAAGTCTACGAGCAGTACTTC
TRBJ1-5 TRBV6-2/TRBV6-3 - CASSYQGNQPQHF TGTGCCAGCAGTTACCAGGGGAATCAGCCCCAGCATTTT
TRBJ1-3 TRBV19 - CASTPTHNSGNTIYF TGTGCCAGTACTCCGACCCATAACTCTGGAAACACCATATATTTT
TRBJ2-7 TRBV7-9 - CASSLGSQLYEQYF TGTGCCAGCAGCTTAGGGTCTCAACTCTACGAGCAGTACTTC
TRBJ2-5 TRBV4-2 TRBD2 CASSQDPSGGETQYF TGTGCCAGCAGCCAAGACCCTAGCGGGGGTGAGACCCAGTACTTC
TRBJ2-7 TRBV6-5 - CASTTGHYYEQYF TGTGCCAGCACCACGGGACACTACTACGAGCAGTACTTC
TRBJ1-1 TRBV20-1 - CSARGSTEAFF TGCAGTGCTAGAGGAAGCACTGAAGCTTTCTTT